What follows are 32 T cell receptor beta chains derived from one specimen sequenced in a study of blood T cells in healthy people across ages. Alongside a J-beta primer mix, a sample-barcoded 5' primer served in a second PCR lasting roughly 7 to 12 cycles. TCRdb re-analysed the 5' RACE reads in MiXCR, keeping a single row per CDR3 protein. The table records some 1.4 million distinct CDR3 sequences, about 43% of them present only once. Sequenced: blood. The receptors shown here come from a young woman in good health.

The chain uses TRBV6-1 and TRBJ2-6; D is perhaps TRBD1 or TRBD2 (5 bases each). Trimming took 7 bases from V and 1 from J, leaving 23 bases between them. Germline assignment: CDR1 MNHNS and CDR2 SASEGT. The CDR3 contains 19 residues. This CDR3 reads CASTSYPGQGLSGANVLTF. In DNA form, the CDR3 reads TGTGCCAGCACCTCTTATCCGGGGCAGGGCTTATCTGGGGCCAACGTCCTGACTTTC.

This chain uses TRBV18 with TRBJ1-4; D gene ambiguous. Germline CDR1 KGHSH, CDR2 LQKENI. The CDR3 is 14 residues long. V was trimmed by 6 bases and J by 5 bases, leaving 13 bases between them. CDR3 nucleotides: TGTGCCAGCTCTCCAAGTAGGACGAATGAAAAACTGTTTTTT. As protein: CASSPSRTNEKLFF. Full variable domain (outside the CDR3, taken from reference TRBV18 and TRBJ1-4): NAGVMQNPRHLVRRRGQEARLRCSPMKGHSHVYWYRQLPEEGLKFMVYLQKENIIDESGMPKERFSAEFPKEGPSILRIQQVVRGDSAAYFCASSPSRTNEKLFFGSGTQLSVL.

The chain is built from TRBV20-1 and TRBJ2-5; no firm D call. CDR3 length: 15 amino acids. With 6 bases removed from V and 3 bases from J, the gap between germline ends came to 20 bases. Germline V gene lookup returns CDR1 DFQATT and CDR2 SNEGSKA (reference sequence). CDR3 sequence: CSANGRRADEETQYF. CDR3 DNA sequence: TGCAGTGCCAATGGACGAAGGGCAGACGAAGAGACCCAGTACTTC.

The chain recombines TRBV6-5 with TRBJ2-3; D remains ambiguous. V was cut by 1 base and J by 4 bases, with 12 bases left in between. The CDR3 is made up of 15 amino acids. CDR1 is MNHEY and CDR2 is SVGAGI in the germline V gene. This CDR3 reads CASSYLIGEADTQYF. As DNA, the CDR3 is TGTGCCAGCAGTTACTTGATAGGAGAGGCAGATACGCAGTATTTT.

This sequence joins TRBV15 and TRBJ1-4; 11 nucleotides line up with TRBD1. J gave up 5 bases and V 0 bases, and 8 bases lay outside the gene matches. The CDR3 length is 18 residues. Germline V gene lookup returns CDR1 LNHNV and CDR2 YYDKDF (reference sequence). CDR3 bases: TGTGCCACCAGCAGAGACTCAGCAGGACAGGGGGCGAATGAAAAACTGTTTTTT. Its translation is CATSRDSAGQGANEKLFF.

The table lists this clonotype with a few counts. The chain recombines TRBV4-1 with TRBJ2-5, with TRBD1 matching over 10 bases. With V trimmed by 4 bases and J by 12 bases, 8 bases remained unmatched. Germline loops: CDR1 MGHRA, CDR2 YSYEKL. The CDR3 covers 13 residues. The CDR3 DNA follows: TGCGCCAGCAGCCCTGGCCAAGGACAGGGGGAGTACTTC. The encoded protein is CASSPGQGQGEYF.

This clonotype was picked up one time. The gene calls are TRBV3-1 and TRBJ1-1; a possible D gene is TRBD1 (5 bases). From germline, CDR1 is LGHDT and CDR2 YNNKEL (reference sequence). Trimming pared 3 bases from V and 0 bases from J, leaving 14 bases between. The CDR3 extends over 16 amino acids. In DNA form, the CDR3 reads TGTGCCAGCAGCCACTTTGCAGGGCTGGTGAACACTGAAGCTTTCTTT. Amino acids: CASSHFAGLVNTEAFF.

This rearrangement joins TRBV6-5 to TRBJ1-1; 8 bases map to TRBD1. CDR1 and CDR2 from the germline V gene are MNHEY and SVGAGI. The length of the CDR3 is 13 residues. V was pared by 6 bases and J by 4 bases, with 4 bases of the junction left unmatched. CDR3 region: CASRGQGVTEAFF. The DNA of the CDR3 is TGTGCCAGCAGAGGACAGGGAGTCACTGAAGCTTTCTTT.

The chain recombines TRBV25-1 with TRBJ2-7; D unclear. Trimming shortened V by 7 bases and J by 6 bases, and 19 bases separated the two germline ends. CDR1 and CDR2 from the germline V gene are MGHDK and SYGVNS. The CDR3 extends over 14 amino acids. The chain's CDR3 is CASTQGLYGVEQYF. DNA for the CDR3: TGTGCCAGCACTCAAGGGTTGTACGGCGTCGAGCAGTACTTC.

The V call is TRBV20-1, the J call TRBJ2-2; D is uncertain. In germline, CDR1 is DFQATT, CDR2 SNEGSKA (reference sequence). V gave up 3 bases and J gave up 0 bases, with 5 bases separating them. This CDR3 contains 13 residues. The CDR3 here is CSARAPNTGELFF. Here the CDR3 DNA reads TGCAGTGCTAGGGCCCCGAACACCGGGGAGCTGTTTTTT.

V gene TRBV4-1 combines with J gene TRBJ1-1; D is unclear. The germline V gene encodes CDR1 MGHRA and CDR2 YSYEKL. Deletions cut 0 bases from V and 1 base from J, with 12 bases between. This CDR3 comprises 16 residues. This CDR3 is CASSQDRSMWNTEAFF. The CDR3 DNA follows: TGCGCCAGCAGCCAAGATAGGTCTATGTGGAACACTGAAGCTTTCTTT.

This chain connects TRBV5-1 to TRBJ2-5; either TRBD1 or TRBD2 may fit D (5 bases each). This CDR3 spans 15 amino acids. CDR1 and CDR2 (germline): SGHRS, YFSETQ. Trimming removed 0 bases from V and 4 bases from J, with 13 bases in between. CDR3 coding DNA: TGCGCCAGCAGCTTGGGCCCTGGGACGGGAGAGACCCAGTACTTC. Its translation: CASSLGPGTGETQYF.

A few counts support this clonotype. The V gene is TRBV2, the J gene TRBJ2-4; D is perhaps TRBD1 (5 bases). Germline V gene data show CDR1 as SNHLY and CDR2 as FYNNEI. The length of the CDR3 is 19 residues. The germline V and J ends were trimmed by 3 bases and 0 bases, with 21 bases remaining between them. The CDR3 sequence: CASSEKVAGYRLAKNIQYF. DNA for the CDR3: TGTGCCAGCAGTGAGAAGGTGGCAGGGTACCGACTAGCCAAAAACATTCAGTACTTC.

This clonotype was counted ten times or more. The chain uses TRBV12-3 or TRBV12-4 and TRBJ2-7; 8 bases line up with TRBD1. CDR3 size: 14 residues. The ends lost 9 bases at V and 3 bases at J; junction bases unmatched: 10. The CDR3 here is CASTRTGSGYEQYF. CDR3 coding DNA: TGTGCCAGTACAAGGACAGGGTCCGGCTACGAGCAGTACTTC.

In its sample, this clonotype was seen a few times. DNA of the CDR3: TGTGCCAGCACCGAACTAGCGGGAGCCTACAATGAGCAGTTCTTC. It specifies CASTELAGAYNEQFF. The chain joins TRBV9 to TRBJ2-1; TRBD2 matches 11 bases. J lost 2 bases, V lost 6 bases, and 4 bases had no gene match. Germline V gene sequence: CDR1 SGDLS, CDR2 YYNGEE. This CDR3 region has 15 residues.

The chain uses TRBV7-9 and TRBJ1-6; tentatively, D is TRBD1 (5 bases). CDR3 length: 14 amino acids. Trimming stripped 4 bases from V and 7 bases from J, with 11 bases between. Germline V gene sequence: CDR1 SEHNR, CDR2 FQNEAQ (reference sequence). The CDR3 region has the DNA TGTGCCAGCAGCTGGACGGGGGTCAATTCACCCCTCCACTTT. Translating gives CASSWTGVNSPLHF.

On this clonotype: A read error may explain this, as a much larger clone is one base away. The chain employs TRBV4-1 and TRBJ2-3; D is perhaps TRBD2 (5 bases). Germline CDR1 reads MGHRA; CDR2 reads YSYEKL. The CDR3 covers 15 residues. Trimming shortened V by 4 bases and J by 5 bases, and 16 bases separated the two germline ends. CDR3 residues: CASSRSSRVGDTQYF. CDR3 nucleotide sequence: TGCGCCAGCAGCCGAAGCTCGCGGGTCGGAGATACGCAGTATTTT.

This clonotype has at least ten counts. The rearrangement uses TRBV4-1 and TRBJ2-3; 8 bases map to TRBD1. From germline, CDR1 is MGHRA and CDR2 YSYEKL. The V and J ends lost 0 bases and 5 bases, in that order; junction bases with no gene match: 13. The CDR3 has 18 amino acids. CDR3 nucleotides: TGCGCCAGCAGCCAAGAGCCATTCGGGACAGGAATCAGAGATACGCAGTATTTT. Residues: CASSQEPFGTGIRDTQYF.

On this clonotype: This could be a read error, since a much larger clone is one nucleotide away. The CDR3 coding sequence is TGCGCCAGCGGCGGGCGGAACGGTGGGGATATGCAGTATTTT. This codes for CASGGRNGGDMQYF. The genes are TRBV5-1 and TRBJ2-3, with D maybe TRBD2 (5 bases). The CDR3 spans 14 residues. The germline V gene encodes CDR1 SGHRS and CDR2 YFSETQ.

The chain links TRBV27 to TRBJ1-2; no reliable D call. V dropped 6 bases and J dropped 4 bases, with 15 bases sitting between them. The germline CDR1 and CDR2 sequences are MNHEY and SMNVEV (reference sequence). This CDR3 comprises 14 residues. The CDR3 reads CASSPWREGYGYTF. CDR3 coding DNA: TGTGCCAGCAGCCCATGGAGGGAAGGCTATGGCTACACCTTC.

The V call is TRBV27, the J call TRBJ2-1; 11 bases match TRBD2. V was pared by 1 base and J by 6 bases, with 5 bases of the junction left unmatched. CDR1 and CDR2 (germline): MNHEY, SMNVEV (reference sequence). The CDR3 length is 16 residues. CDR3 region: CASSLLGLADLNEQFF. The CDR3 region has the DNA TGTGCCAGCAGTTTATTGGGACTAGCGGACCTCAATGAGCAGTTCTTC.

V gene TRBV2 combines with J gene TRBJ2-7; 10 bases fit TRBD2. The CDR3 extends over 15 amino acids. The ends lost 6 bases at V and 3 bases at J; junction bases unmatched: 8. Germline CDR1 and CDR2: SNHLY and FYNNEI. The CDR3 sequence is CASSLAGEGVYEQYF. The DNA of the CDR3 is TGTGCCAGCAGCCTAGCGGGAGAAGGGGTCTACGAGCAGTACTTC.

This clonotype was counted only a few times. The J gene is TRBJ2-5, the V gene TRBV25-1; TRBD2 matches 14 bases. This CDR3 is built from 15 residues. The V gene end was trimmed by 3 bases and the J gene end by 4 bases; junction bases not matched to a gene: 1. CDR1 and CDR2 (germline): MGHDK, SYGVNS. CDR3 bases: TGTGCCAGCAGTGACGGGACTAGCGGGGGAGAGACCCAGTACTTC. As protein: CASSDGTSGGETQYF.

This clonotype has a handful of counts. This chain uses TRBV14 with TRBJ1-1, with 7 bases matching TRBD1. The germline gives CDR1 SGHDN, CDR2 FVKESK. This CDR3 spans 15 amino acids. The J segment lost 0 bases and the V segment lost 7 bases, leaving 8 bases of the junction unmatched. Here the CDR3 reads CASKRTGALNTEAFF. CDR3 sequence (DNA): TGTGCCAGCAAGAGAACAGGGGCGTTGAACACTGAAGCTTTCTTT.

This rearrangement joins TRBV28 to TRBJ2-2; 11 nucleotides line up with TRBD2. Trimming at V came to 2 bases and at J to 7 bases, leaving 6 bases not matched to a gene. Per the germline V gene, CDR1 is MDHEN and CDR2 is SYDVKM. CDR3 size: 16 residues. Here the CDR3 reads CASSLETSGAVGELFF. The CDR3, as DNA: TGTGCCAGCAGTTTAGAGACTAGCGGGGCGGTCGGGGAGCTGTTTTTT.

This clonotype has a single count. This CDR3 reads CASSFPRIAGGHNEQFF. As DNA, the CDR3 is TGTGCCAGCAGCTTTCCCCGGATAGCGGGGGGGCACAATGAGCAGTTCTTC. The V gene is TRBV3-1, the J gene TRBJ2-1; 11 nucleotides align to TRBD2. The trim removed 5 bases at V and 5 bases at J, leaving 11 bases unmatched. The germline V gene has CDR1 LGHDT and CDR2 YNNKEL (reference sequence). CDR3 length equals 17 residues.

This clonotype was recorded a few times. V is TRBV2 and J is TRBJ1-1, with unresolved D. The length of the CDR3 is 14 residues. The germline CDR1 and CDR2 sequences are SNHLY and FYNNEI. Trimming left V 1 base short and J 5 bases short, with 11 bases between. CDR3 region: CASSEEVVSTEAFF. The CDR3 bases are TGTGCCAGCAGTGAAGAAGTTGTCTCGACTGAAGCTTTCTTT.

A note on this clonotype: At one end the junction does not follow the germline gene, possibly because of a read error. This chain joins TRBV7-2 and TRBJ2-3, with D maybe TRBD2 (5 bases). This CDR3 has 13 amino acids. CDR1 is SGHTA and CDR2 is FQGNSA in the germline V gene. The CDR3 DNA sequence: TGTGCCCGCAGCGCTAGCAATCTGGATACGCAGTATTTT. It translates to CARSASNLDTQYF.

V usage is TRBV18 and J usage is TRBJ1-2; no clear D. CDR1 is KGHSH and CDR2 is LQKENI in the germline V gene. The CDR3 covers 14 residues. Trimming cost V 6 bases and J 6 bases, with 17 bases left between them. CDR3 protein: CASSTARTADGYTF. CDR3 sequence (DNA): TGTGCCAGCTCCACGGCGAGGACGGCGGATGGCTACACCTTC.

This clonotype was seen more than once but under ten times. The V call is TRBV9, the J call TRBJ2-3, with TRBD2 matching over 11 bases. CDR3 length equals 16 residues. Germline trimming cut 3 bases from V and 6 bases from J; bases unmatched to any gene: 9. Germline V gene lookup returns CDR1 SGDLS and CDR2 YYNGEE. CDR3 loop: CASSGGSGGAADTQYF. The DNA for the CDR3 is TGTGCCAGCAGCGGAGGTAGCGGGGGGGCTGCTGATACGCAGTATTTT.

V is TRBV6-1 and J is TRBJ2-3, with 7 bases matching TRBD2. The CDR3 contains 17 residues. Germline CDR1 MNHNS, CDR2 SASEGT. Unmatched junction bases numbered 9, after V lost 2 bases and J lost 1 base. CDR3 protein: CASSEWDYQAGTDTQYF. The DNA for the CDR3 is TGTGCCAGCAGTGAATGGGACTATCAAGCGGGCACAGATACGCAGTATTTT.

The chain combines TRBV27 with TRBJ2-2, with unresolved D. CDR1 is MNHEY, CDR2 SMNVEV, per germline (reference sequence). Between the trimmed V and J ends, which lost 4 bases and 3 bases, there was a span of 15 bases. The CDR3 has 16 amino acids. The chain's CDR3 is CASSYLDGGDTGELFF. CDR3 sequence (DNA): TGTGCCAGCAGTTACCTGGACGGTGGCGACACCGGGGAGCTGTTTTTT.